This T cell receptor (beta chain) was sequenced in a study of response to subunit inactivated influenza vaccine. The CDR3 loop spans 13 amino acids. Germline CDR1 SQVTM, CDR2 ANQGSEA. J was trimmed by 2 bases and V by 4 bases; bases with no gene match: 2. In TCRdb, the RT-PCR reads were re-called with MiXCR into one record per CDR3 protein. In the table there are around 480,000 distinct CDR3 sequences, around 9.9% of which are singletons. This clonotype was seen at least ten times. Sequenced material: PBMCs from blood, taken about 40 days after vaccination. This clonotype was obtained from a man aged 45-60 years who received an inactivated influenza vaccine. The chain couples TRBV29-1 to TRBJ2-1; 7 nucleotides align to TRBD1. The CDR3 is CSVVGQTYNEQFF. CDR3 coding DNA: TGCAGCGTTGTGGGACAGACCTACAATGAGCAGTTCTTC.